Following are 10 T cell receptor beta chains from one sample sequenced in a study of blood T cells in healthy people across ages (dated by TCRdb to the mid-2010s). The library was built by means of 5' RACE. TCRdb lists the instrument as Illumina HiSeq 2500. The second PCR ran for roughly 7 to 12 cycles and used a J-beta primer mix along with a sample-barcoded 5' primer. The public reads were reprocessed in TCRdb via fastp at Q25 and MiXCR, keeping in-frame beta chains. Each entry merges the rows of one CDR3 protein and shows their most common DNA and genes. In all, the sample holds 800,000 to 950,000 distinct CDR3 sequences, and about 48% of those were seen once. The biggest ten clones account for over 10% of the sample. The sample was blood. All receptors derive from a man aged 25-40 years in good health.

On this clonotype: Being one base from a much bigger clone, this may be a read error. The chain uses TRBV6-5 and TRBJ2-5; tentative D call: TRBD1 (7 bases). This CDR3 is built from 14 residues. Germline assignment: CDR1 MNHEY and CDR2 SVGAGI. V lost 5 bases to trimming and J lost 11 bases, with 21 bases between them. Here the CDR3 reads CASSDTTGRSGQYF. CDR3 nucleotides: TGTGCCAGCAGTGACACGACAGGGCGAAGCGGGCAGTACTTC.

The V call is TRBV3-1, the J call TRBJ2-5; D is perhaps TRBD1 (5 bases). Gene TRBJ2-7 matches the end of the DNA better, so the J call may be wrong. Germline assignment: CDR1 LGHDT and CDR2 YNNKEL (reference sequence). The CDR3 is 15 residues long. The CDR3 coding sequence is TGTGCCAGCAGCCCAGCAGGGTGGGCCACCTACGAGCAGTACTTC. Amino acids: CASSPAGWATYEQYF.

This clonotype showed up just a few times. The rearrangement uses TRBV20-1 and TRBJ2-7, with 9 positions matching TRBD1. V lost 0 bases to trimming and J lost 5 bases; unmatched junction nucleotides: 5. The CDR3 contains 14 residues. CDR1 and CDR2 (germline): DFQATT, SNEGSKA (reference sequence). The CDR3: CSARDWGQGHEQYF. The DNA of the CDR3 is TGCAGTGCTAGAGATTGGGGACAGGGCCACGAGCAGTACTTC.

V is TRBV6-2 or TRBV6-3 and J is TRBJ2-1; 12 nucleotides align to TRBD2. This CDR3 has 15 residues. The germline CDR1 and CDR2 sequences are MNHEY and SVGEGT. V shed 7 bases, J shed 7 bases, and the junction held 8 bases outside the gene matches. In DNA, the CDR3 is TGTGCCAGCAAAAGACTAGCGGGAGATTTGAATGAGCAGTTCTTC. It specifies CASKRLAGDLNEQFF.

The J gene is TRBJ1-6, the V gene TRBV25-1; D is uncertain. Trimming took off 5 bases at V and 5 bases at J, with 16 bases between the two ends. The CDR3 has 16 amino acids. CDR1 and CDR2 (germline): MGHDK, SYGVNS. This chain's CDR3 is CASSNMNPRNNSPLHF. The CDR3 region has the DNA TGTGCCAGCAGTAACATGAATCCACGAAATAATTCACCCCTCCACTTT.

This chain links TRBV12-3 or TRBV12-4 with TRBJ2-1, with D perhaps being TRBD1 or TRBD2 (5 bases each). Trimming took off 1 base at V and 6 bases at J, with 16 bases between the two ends. CDR3 length equals 16 residues. CDR3 nucleotide sequence: TGTGCCAGCAGTTTAGGGGGGTCTCGGGGCGGCAATGAGCAGTTCTTC. This encodes CASSLGGSRGGNEQFF.

In regard to this clonotype: A read error may account for a junction end that differs from germline. This chain joins TRBV24-1 and TRBJ2-7; 9 bases fit TRBD1. The V gene's germline CDR1 is KGHDR and CDR2 SFDVKD. The CDR3 contains 13 residues. DNA of the CDR3: TGTGCCACCGGGACAGGGAACTCCCACGAGCAGTACTTC. It yields the protein CATGTGNSHEQYF.

This chain uses TRBV4-1 with TRBJ2-7; 11 bases are shared with TRBD2. The assigned J gene may be wrong: the sequence end matches TRBJ2-5 better. CDR3 size: 15 residues. From germline, CDR1 is MGHRA and CDR2 YSYEKL. The CDR3 reads CASSQVIAGGETQYF. CDR3 DNA: TGCGCCAGCAGCCAAGTAATAGCGGGGGGGGAGACCCAGTACTTC.

V is TRBV2 and J is TRBJ1-1, with D uncertain. The V end was cut by 9 bases, the J end by 2 bases, with 13 bases between. CDR3 length: 13 amino acids. Germline loops: CDR1 SNHLY, CDR2 FYNNEI. The CDR3 sequence: CARTRGVNTEAFF. The CDR3 nucleotides read TGTGCCAGAACGCGGGGAGTAAACACTGAAGCTTTCTTT.

The chain is built from TRBV6-1 and TRBJ1-1; D ambiguous. Trimming pared 0 bases from V and 9 bases from J, leaving 8 bases between. The V gene's germline CDR1 is MNHNS and CDR2 SASEGT. CDR3 length: 12 amino acids. CDR3 residues: CASSEADNQAFF. The CDR3, as DNA: TGTGCCAGCAGTGAAGCGGATAACCAAGCTTTCTTT.